Following are 29 T cell receptor beta chains from one sample sequenced in a study of Graves' ophthalmopathy and Graves' hyperthyroidism. RNA transcripts were the template, and TCR beta CDR3 regions were amplified from them. RT-PCR was first run with HTBI primers, then multiplex PCR in a second round. TCRdb used MiXCR to reprocess the multiplex PCR reads, holding one entry per CDR3 protein. The sample holds about 700,000 distinct CDR3 sequences, under 50% seen once. The sequenced sample was peripheral blood. The receptors originated from an adult man with Graves' ophthalmopathy.

The DNA of the CDR3 is TGTGCCAGCAGTCGGGCGGGACTAGCCCACGAGCAGTACTTC. Its translation is CASSRAGLAHEQYF. The chain employs TRBV27 and TRBJ2-7; TRBD2 matches 9 bases. Germline loops: CDR1 MNHEY, CDR2 SMNVEV (reference sequence). V was clipped by 5 bases and J by 5 bases; unmatched bases: 7. The CDR3 runs to 14 residues.

The sample holds many counts of this clonotype. This chain joins TRBV12-3 or TRBV12-4 and TRBJ1-3; the match to TRBD1 covers 9 bases. The CDR3 extends over 14 amino acids. The trim removed 7 bases at V and 1 base at J, leaving 2 bases unmatched. The CDR3 nucleotides are TGTGCCAGCACCGACAGGGGGTCTGGAAACACCATATATTTT. It encodes CASTDRGSGNTIYF.

This clonotype was found once. The genes are TRBV12-3 or TRBV12-4 and TRBJ2-3, with D possibly matching TRBD2 (6 bases). V lost 5 bases, J lost 1 base, and 10 bases lay in between. The CDR3 is made up of 14 amino acids. The CDR3, as DNA: TGTGCCAGCAGTCCGGAGGGCCGCACAGATACGCAGTATTTT. Its translation is CASSPEGRTDTQYF.

This chain links TRBV7-8 with TRBJ2-3, with D perhaps TRBD1 (7 bases). Germline V gene lookup returns CDR1 SGHVS and CDR2 FQNEAQ. The V gene lost 5 bases and the J gene lost 1 base, with 16 bases spanning the gap. The CDR3 extends over 16 amino acids. The CDR3 bases are TGTGCCAGCAGCATCAGCGGAGGGGGCCGCACAGATACGCAGTATTTT. Translating gives CASSISGGGRTDTQYF.

This clonotype was counted many times. This sequence joins TRBV11-2 and TRBJ1-5; D ambiguous. Trimming pared 1 base from V and 6 bases from J, leaving 7 bases between. The CDR3 extends over 13 amino acids. The germline gives CDR1 SGHAT, CDR2 FQNNGV. DNA for the CDR3: TGTGCCAGCAGCTTAGGGATGACTCAGCCCCAGCATTTT. Its protein product is CASSLGMTQPQHF.

The sample holds one count of this clonotype. J is TRBJ1-1 and V is TRBV2, with a possible D match to TRBD1 (5 bases). The CDR3 has 12 amino acids. V was trimmed by 1 base and J by 10 bases, leaving 10 bases between them. In germline, CDR1 is SNHLY, CDR2 FYNNEI. The CDR3, as DNA: TGTGCCAGCAGTGAAGGGCAGAGGGGAGCTTTCTTT. This codes for CASSEGQRGAFF. Complete variable domain (other parts from reference TRBV2 and TRBJ1-1): EPEVTQTPSHQVTQMGQEVILRCVPISNHLYFYWYRQILGQKVEFLVSFYNNEISEKSEIFDDQFSVERPDGSNFTLKIRSTKLEDSAMYFCASSEGQRGAFFGQGTRLTVV.

The chain uses TRBV3-1 and TRBJ1-2, with D maybe TRBD1 (5 bases). This CDR3 is 15 amino acids long. Germline V gives CDR1 LGHDT, CDR2 YNNKEL (reference sequence). Trimming took 0 bases from V and 2 from J, leaving 10 bases between them. The CDR3 here is CASSQEAQANYGYTF. As DNA, the CDR3 is TGTGCCAGCAGCCAAGAGGCACAGGCCAACTATGGCTACACCTTC.

This clonotype was detected a few times. The chain employs TRBV6-1 and TRBJ1-5; D remains ambiguous. CDR1 and CDR2 from the germline V gene are MNHNS and SASEGT. The CDR3 length is 13 residues. Trimming removed 5 bases from V and 7 bases from J, with 12 bases in between. CDR3 DNA: TGTGCCAGCAGTCTACTCGGACGGCAGCCCCAGCATTTT. This gives the protein CASSLLGRQPQHF.

Notes on this clonotype: A read error may produce the germline difference seen at one junction end. The rearrangement joins TRBV25-1 to TRBJ2-6; 10 bases agree with TRBD1. CDR1 and CDR2 from the germline V gene are MGHDK and SYGVNS. The CDR3 runs to 17 residues. CDR3 loop: CATSDRQGAPGANVLTF. CDR3 DNA sequence: TGTGCCACCAGTGACCGACAGGGGGCGCCTGGGGCCAACGTCCTGACTTTC.

The chain recombines TRBV2 with TRBJ1-2; maybe TRBD1 (6 bases). V was clipped by 5 bases and J by 4 bases, with 14 bases between them. This CDR3 contains 14 residues. Germline loops: CDR1 SNHLY, CDR2 FYNNEI. CDR3 in amino acids: CASSQQGPRYGYTF. The CDR3 region has the DNA TGTGCCAGCAGTCAACAGGGACCCCGCTATGGCTACACCTTC.

This clonotype was detected a few times. The chain has TRBV20-1 and TRBJ2-5, with 10 positions matching TRBD2. The CDR3 spans 15 residues. The V gene end was trimmed by 0 bases and the J gene end by 4 bases; junction bases not matched to a gene: 5. From germline, CDR1 is DFQATT and CDR2 SNEGSKA (reference sequence). The chain's CDR3 is CSAREALAGLETQYF. In DNA form, the CDR3 reads TGCAGTGCTAGAGAAGCACTAGCGGGGCTAGAGACCCAGTACTTC.

This clonotype turned up a few times. V usage is TRBV2 and J usage is TRBJ2-3, with a weak D call TRBD1 (6 bases). CDR3 size: 15 residues. V shed 6 bases and J shed 0 bases, with 13 bases lying between them. Germline CDR1 and CDR2: SNHLY and FYNNEI. CDR3 DNA: TGTGCCAGCAGCGAACAGGGAACGAGCACAGATACGCAGTATTTT. Amino acid sequence: CASSEQGTSTDTQYF. Full variable domain (remainder filled in from reference TRBV2 and TRBJ2-3): EPEVTQTPSHQVTQMGQEVILRCVPISNHLYFYWYRQILGQKVEFLVSFYNNEISEKSEIFDDQFSVERPDGSNFTLKIRSTKLEDSAMYFCASSEQGTSTDTQYFGPGTRLTVL.

The rearrangement uses TRBV2 and TRBJ2-1, with 14 positions matching TRBD2. With the DNA end fitting TRBJ2-7 better, the J assignment may be wrong. Germline lookup yields CDR1 SNHLY and CDR2 FYNNEI. This CDR3 has 15 amino acids. This CDR3 is CASRGTSGSSGEQYF. DNA of the CDR3: TGTGCCAGCAGGGGGACTAGCGGGAGTTCGGGGGAGCAGTACTTC.

This chain links TRBV5-1 with TRBJ2-2; 9 nucleotides match TRBD1. The CDR3 has 15 amino acids. Per germline, CDR1 SGHRS and CDR2 YFSETQ. V lost 1 base and J lost 7; bases outside the gene matches: 5. The DNA for the CDR3 is TGCGCCAGCAGCTTGCCGGGACAGGGCCGCGGGGAGCTGTTTTTT. The encoded protein is CASSLPGQGRGELFF.

A few counts support this clonotype. The CDR3 sequence: CASSLVTSEETQYF. CDR3 bases: TGTGCCAGCAGTTTAGTCACTAGCGAAGAGACCCAGTACTTC. This chain joins TRBV12-3 or TRBV12-4 and TRBJ2-5; 7 bases agree with TRBD2. J was trimmed by 3 bases and V by 1 base; bases with no gene match: 2. The CDR3 has 14 amino acids.

The V and J genes are TRBV10-3 and TRBJ2-7; either TRBD1 or TRBD2 may supply D (5 bases each). V dropped 10 bases and J dropped 9 bases, with 22 bases sitting between them. CDR1 and CDR2 (germline): ENHRY, SYGVKD. The CDR3 runs to 13 residues. The CDR3 bases are TGTGCCAGCCGAACGGACACCGGGGAGCGGCAGTACTTC. It codes for CASRTDTGERQYF.

With respect to this clonotype: The junction departs from germline at one end; a sequencing error may be responsible. CDR3 in amino acids: CASSSTGEKAFF. The CDR3 region has the DNA TGTGCCAGCAGCTCAACAGGGGAAAAAGCTTTCTTT. The chain uses TRBV15 and TRBJ1-1, with 7 bases aligning to TRBD1. Germline CDR1 is LNHNV and CDR2 is YYDKDF (reference sequence). This CDR3 is 12 amino acids long.

CDR3 sequence (DNA): TGCGCCAGCAGCTTTCTACAGAACACCGGGGAGCTGTTTTTT. It yields the protein CASSFLQNTGELFF. The chain couples TRBV5-1 to TRBJ2-2; the D is unclear. The V and J ends lost 2 bases and 1 base respectively, with 6 bases between them. Germline V CDR1 and CDR2: SGHRS, YFSETQ. The CDR3 extends over 14 amino acids.

The V gene is TRBV7-2, the J gene TRBJ2-7, with TRBD2 identical over 9 bases. Trimming took 4 bases from V and 7 from J; bases not matched to a gene: 17. Germline V CDR1 and CDR2: SGHTA, FQGNSA. CDR3 length equals 17 residues. DNA for the CDR3: TGTGCCAGCAGCTACACTAGCGGGCGGGGGGGCCCCAATGAGCAGTACTTC. This encodes CASSYTSGRGGPNEQYF.

The sample holds one count of this clonotype. The chain is built from TRBV10-3 and TRBJ2-7; D unresolved. The V gene lost 5 bases and the J gene lost 3 bases, with 14 bases spanning the gap. CDR1 is ENHRY and CDR2 is SYGVKD in the germline V gene. This CDR3 region has 14 residues. CDR3 nucleotides: TGTGCCATCAGTACCCCCTTGGCTGGCTACGAGCAGTACTTC. Amino acid sequence: CAISTPLAGYEQYF.

The J gene is TRBJ1-2, the V gene TRBV7-8, with 7 bases aligning to TRBD1. V lost 3 bases to trimming and J lost 5 bases; unmatched junction nucleotides: 9. Germline-derived CDR1 and CDR2 are SGHVS and FQNEAQ. The CDR3 runs 15 residues. This chain's CDR3 is CASSLNPWTGYGYTF. The CDR3 DNA reads as TGTGCCAGCAGCTTGAATCCCTGGACAGGTTATGGCTACACCTTC.

The chain carries TRBV29-1 and TRBJ1-2, with D uncertain. CDR1 and CDR2 from the germline V gene are SQVTM and ANQGSEA. The CDR3 is made up of 16 amino acids. V dropped 7 bases and J dropped 2 bases, with 23 bases sitting between them. This CDR3 reads CSAEGGGESVNYGYTF. The CDR3 DNA reads TGCAGCGCCGAGGGCGGAGGAGAAAGCGTAAACTATGGCTACACCTTC.

In its sample, this clonotype was seen a few times. The chain has TRBV6-2 or TRBV6-3 and TRBJ1-5; no clear D gene. Germline V lookup: CDR1 MNHEY, CDR2 SVGEGT. The CDR3 is 12 amino acids. Trimming removed 2 bases from V and 13 bases from J, with 12 bases in between. As DNA, the CDR3 is TGTGCCAGCAGTTACGATATGACGGGACAGCATTTT. Amino acid sequence: CASSYDMTGQHF.

In its sample, this clonotype was seen many times. This chain joins TRBV19 and TRBJ1-2; D is uncertain. V lost 7 bases, J lost 4 bases, and 13 bases lay in between. This CDR3 has 13 residues. Germline CDR1 LNHDA, CDR2 SQIVND (reference sequence). This chain's CDR3 is CASKEAGSYGYTF. CDR3 DNA: TGTGCCAGTAAGGAGGCCGGGAGCTATGGCTACACCTTC.

This clonotype was seen ten or more times. V gene TRBV29-1 combines with J gene TRBJ1-2; the match to TRBD1 covers 10 bases. CDR1 SQVTM and CDR2 ANQGSEA come from the germline V gene. The V gene end was trimmed by 6 bases and the J gene end by 7 bases; junction bases not matched to a gene: 5. The CDR3 runs to 12 residues. CDR3 bases: TGCAGCGTGGCCGGGACAGGGGCTGGCTACACCTTC. It yields the protein CSVAGTGAGYTF.

The J gene is TRBJ1-2, the V gene TRBV19; D ambiguous. The CDR3 loop spans 13 amino acids. CDR1 and CDR2 (germline): LNHDA, SQIVND (reference sequence). Between the trimmed V and J ends, which lost 7 bases and 0 bases, there was a span of 9 bases. CDR3 region: CASKESANYGYTF. The CDR3 nucleotides are TGTGCCAGTAAGGAATCGGCTAACTATGGCTACACCTTC.

The rearrangement links TRBV2 to TRBJ1-1, with D perhaps matching TRBD1 (6 bases). The CDR3 spans 13 residues. Between the trimmed V and J ends, which lost 6 bases and 5 bases, there was a span of 13 bases. In germline, CDR1 is SNHLY, CDR2 FYNNEI. The CDR3, as DNA: TGTGCCAGCAGGAAGGGGGAGGGGACTGAAGCTTTCTTT. Translated, it gives CASRKGEGTEAFF.

In its sample, this clonotype was seen many times. The chain has TRBV6-4 and TRBJ1-3; possibly TRBD1 for D (6 bases). The germline gives CDR1 MRHNA, CDR2 SNTAGT. The CDR3 runs to 16 residues. The V end was cut by 0 bases, the J end by 0 bases, with 9 bases between. The CDR3 loop is CASSDSSGASGNTIYF. Here the CDR3 DNA reads TGTGCCAGCAGTGACTCATCAGGGGCCTCTGGAAACACCATATATTTT.

V usage is TRBV9 and J usage is TRBJ2-3; TRBD2 aligns across 8 bases. This CDR3 has 15 amino acids. V trimming: 0 bases; J trimming: 3 bases; junction bases outside the gene matches: 3. Germline V gives CDR1 SGDLS, CDR2 YYNGEE. The CDR3 sequence: CASSVGAGDTDTQYF. For the CDR3, the DNA is TGTGCCAGCAGCGTAGGAGCGGGAGATACAGATACGCAGTATTTT.